The sequence of this T cell receptor beta chain was determined in a study of response to subunit inactivated influenza vaccine. Overall study results and limits: Authors suggested few new T cells are recruited by each seasonal influenza vaccination.

In the case of this clonotype: Its specificity is not known.

Germline CDR1 is MNHNS and CDR2 is SASEGT. The CDR3 spans 15 residues. The trim removed 8 bases at V and 1 base at J, leaving 7 bases unmatched. TCRdb reanalysed the RT-PCR reads using MiXCR and keeps one entry per CDR3 protein. This sample has approximately 530,000 distinct CDR3 sequences; 10% to 15% occur once, and the top ten carry around 12%. Sequences were derived from PBMCs from blood, sampled 40 to 50 days after vaccination. The V and J genes are TRBV6-1 and TRBJ2-1; 8 nucleotides match TRBD2. The origin of this receptor is a man aged 50 to 59 who received an inactivated influenza vaccine. In DNA form, the CDR3 reads TGTGCCAGCGTCCTCCGCGGGGGGTCCTACAATGAGCAGTTCTTC. It translates to CASVLRGGSYNEQFF.